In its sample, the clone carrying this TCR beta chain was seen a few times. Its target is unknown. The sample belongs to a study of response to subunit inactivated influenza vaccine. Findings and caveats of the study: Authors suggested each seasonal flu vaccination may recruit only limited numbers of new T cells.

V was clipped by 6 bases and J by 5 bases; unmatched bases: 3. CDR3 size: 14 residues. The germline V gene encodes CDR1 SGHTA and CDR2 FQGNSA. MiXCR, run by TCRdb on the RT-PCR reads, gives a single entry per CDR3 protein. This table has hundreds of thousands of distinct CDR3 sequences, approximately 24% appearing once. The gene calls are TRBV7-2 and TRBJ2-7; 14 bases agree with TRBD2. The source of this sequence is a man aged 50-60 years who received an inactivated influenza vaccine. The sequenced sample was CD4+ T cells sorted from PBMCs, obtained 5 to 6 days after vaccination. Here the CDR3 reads CASRPGLAGDEQYF. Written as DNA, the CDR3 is TGTGCCAGCAGACCGGGACTAGCGGGGGACGAGCAGTACTTC.